The T cell receptor beta chain described here comes from a study of T-cell reconstitution after alpha-beta-depleted transplantation in children. The sample holds a few counts of this clonotype. Germline CDR1 is LNHDA and CDR2 is SQIVND (reference sequence). V dropped 3 bases and J dropped 2 bases, with 11 bases sitting between them. The length of the CDR3 is 15 residues. Unique molecular identifiers were used in preparing the TCRbeta library. Each CDR3 protein is one row after TCRdb ran MiXCR on the PCR reads. The profile shows roughly 790,000 distinct CDR3 sequences, around 15% of them singletons. The chain uses TRBV19 and TRBJ2-1; D perhaps matches TRBD2 (6 bases). The sample was PBMCs, mostly from graft donor cells, taken 360 days after TCRalphabeta/CD19-depleted stem cell transplant. The clonotype was recovered from a male patient younger than 18 who had a stem cell transplant for acute lymphoblastic leukemia, so the T cells may come from the graft donor. CDR3 loop: CASSIFGGTYNEQFF. Here the CDR3 DNA reads TGTGCCAGTAGTATTTTCGGGGGAACCTACAATGAGCAGTTCTTC.